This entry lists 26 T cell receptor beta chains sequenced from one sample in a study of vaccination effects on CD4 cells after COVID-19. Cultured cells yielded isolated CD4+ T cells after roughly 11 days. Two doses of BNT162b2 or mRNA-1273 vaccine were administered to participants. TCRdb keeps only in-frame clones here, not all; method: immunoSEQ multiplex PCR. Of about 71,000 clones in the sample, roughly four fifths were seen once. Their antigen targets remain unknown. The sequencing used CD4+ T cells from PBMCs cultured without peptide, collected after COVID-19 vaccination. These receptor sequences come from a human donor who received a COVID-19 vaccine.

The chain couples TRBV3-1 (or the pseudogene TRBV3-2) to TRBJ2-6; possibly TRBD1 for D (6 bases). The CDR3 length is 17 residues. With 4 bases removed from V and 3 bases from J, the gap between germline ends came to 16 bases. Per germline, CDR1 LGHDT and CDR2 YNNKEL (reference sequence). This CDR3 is CASSPQGTVSGANVLTF. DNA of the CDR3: TGTGCCAGCAGCCCACAGGGAACCGTCAGTGGGGCCAACGTCCTGACTTTC.

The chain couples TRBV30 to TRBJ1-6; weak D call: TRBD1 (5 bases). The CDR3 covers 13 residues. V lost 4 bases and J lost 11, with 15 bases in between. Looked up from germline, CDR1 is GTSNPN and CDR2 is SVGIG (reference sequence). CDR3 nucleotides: TGTGCCTGGAACCAGGGATGGGGGACACCCCTCCACTTT. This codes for CAWNQGWGTPLHF.

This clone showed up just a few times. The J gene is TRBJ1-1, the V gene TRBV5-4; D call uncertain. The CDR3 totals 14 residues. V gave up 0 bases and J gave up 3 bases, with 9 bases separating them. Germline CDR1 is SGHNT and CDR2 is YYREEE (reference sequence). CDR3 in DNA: TGTGCCAGCAGCTTGGGGGTATCATACACTGAAGCTTTCTTT. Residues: CASSLGVSYTEAFF.

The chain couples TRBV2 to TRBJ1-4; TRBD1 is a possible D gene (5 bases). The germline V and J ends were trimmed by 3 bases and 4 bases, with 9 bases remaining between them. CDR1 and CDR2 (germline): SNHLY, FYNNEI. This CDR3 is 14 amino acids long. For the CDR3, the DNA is TGTGCCAGCAGTGACCGGGACCGTAATGAAAAACTGTTTTTT. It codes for CASSDRDRNEKLFF. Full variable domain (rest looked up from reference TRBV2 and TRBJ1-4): EPEVTQTPSHQVTQMGQEVILRCVPISNHLYFYWYRQILGQKVEFLVSFYNNEISEKSEIFDDQFSVERPDGSNFTLKIRSTKLEDSAMYFCASSDRDRNEKLFFGSGTQLSVL.

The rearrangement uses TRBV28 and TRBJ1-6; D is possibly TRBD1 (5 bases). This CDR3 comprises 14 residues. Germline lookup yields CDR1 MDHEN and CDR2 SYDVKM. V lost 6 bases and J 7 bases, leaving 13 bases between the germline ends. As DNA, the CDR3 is TGTGCCAGCAGCCTAGACAGCGTGAATTCACCCCTCCACTTT. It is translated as CASSLDSVNSPLHF.

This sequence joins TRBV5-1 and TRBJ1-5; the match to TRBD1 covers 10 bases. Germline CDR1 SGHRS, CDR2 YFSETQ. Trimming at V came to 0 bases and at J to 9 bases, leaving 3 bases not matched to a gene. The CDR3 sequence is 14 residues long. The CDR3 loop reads CASSLGTGGWPQHF. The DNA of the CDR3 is TGCGCCAGCAGCTTGGGGACAGGGGGATGGCCCCAGCATTTT. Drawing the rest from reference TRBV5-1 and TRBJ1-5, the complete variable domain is KAGVTQTPRYLIKTRGQQVTLSCSPISGHRSVSWYQQTPGQGLQFLFEYFSETQRNKGNFPGRFSGRQFSNSRSEMNVSTLELGDSALYLCASSLGTGGWPQHFGDGTRLSIL.

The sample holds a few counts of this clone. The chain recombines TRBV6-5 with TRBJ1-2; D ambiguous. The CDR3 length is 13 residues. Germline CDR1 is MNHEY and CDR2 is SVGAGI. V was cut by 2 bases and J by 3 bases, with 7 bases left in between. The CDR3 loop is CASSYGEDYGYTF. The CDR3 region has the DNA TGTGCCAGCAGTTACGGAGAGGACTATGGCTACACCTTC.

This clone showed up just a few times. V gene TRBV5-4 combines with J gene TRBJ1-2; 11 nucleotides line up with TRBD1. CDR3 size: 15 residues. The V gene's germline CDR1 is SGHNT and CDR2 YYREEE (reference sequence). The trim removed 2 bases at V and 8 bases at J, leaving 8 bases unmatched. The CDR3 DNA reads TGTGCCAGCAGCTTAGCAGGGACAGGGGGTGGGGGCTACACCTTC. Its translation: CASSLAGTGGGGYTF.

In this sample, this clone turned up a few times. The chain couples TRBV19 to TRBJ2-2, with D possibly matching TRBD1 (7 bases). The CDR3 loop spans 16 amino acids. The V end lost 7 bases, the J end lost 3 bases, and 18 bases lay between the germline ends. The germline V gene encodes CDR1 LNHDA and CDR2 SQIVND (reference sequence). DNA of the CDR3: TGTGCCAGTAAGACCACAGGGGAGGTGCACACCGGGGAGCTGTTTTTT. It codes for CASKTTGEVHTGELFF.

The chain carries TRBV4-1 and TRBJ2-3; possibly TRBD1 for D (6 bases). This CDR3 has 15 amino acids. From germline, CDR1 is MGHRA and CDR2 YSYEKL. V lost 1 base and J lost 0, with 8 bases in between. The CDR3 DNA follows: TGCGCCAGCAGCCAAGTGGGGGCTAGCACAGATACGCAGTATTTT. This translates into CASSQVGASTDTQYF.

CDR3 DNA: TGCGCCAGCAGCTCGACAGGGACAAGTGTATCAGAGACCCAGTACTTC. It encodes CASSSTGTSVSETQYF. The chain couples TRBV5-1 to TRBJ2-5, with TRBD1 matching 7 bases. The germline V gene has CDR1 SGHRS and CDR2 YFSETQ. CDR3 length: 16 residues. The trim removed 3 bases at V and 4 bases at J, leaving 12 bases unmatched. Full variable domain (missing parts from reference TRBV5-1 and TRBJ2-5): KAGVTQTPRYLIKTRGQQVTLSCSPISGHRSVSWYQQTPGQGLQFLFEYFSETQRNKGNFPGRFSGRQFSNSRSEMNVSTLELGDSALYLCASSSTGTSVSETQYFGPGTRLLVL.

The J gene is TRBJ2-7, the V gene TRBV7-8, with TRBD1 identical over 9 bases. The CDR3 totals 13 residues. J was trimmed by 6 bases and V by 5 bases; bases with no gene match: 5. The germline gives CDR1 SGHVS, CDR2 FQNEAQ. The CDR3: CASSGDRVREQYV. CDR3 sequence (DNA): TGTGCCAGCAGCGGGGACAGGGTACGCGAGCAGTACGTC.

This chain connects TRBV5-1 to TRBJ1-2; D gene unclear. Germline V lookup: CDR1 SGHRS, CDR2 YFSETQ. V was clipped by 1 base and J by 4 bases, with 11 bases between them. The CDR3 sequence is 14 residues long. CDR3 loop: CASSLTVFTYGYTF. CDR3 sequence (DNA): TGCGCCAGCAGCTTGACAGTTTTTACCTATGGCTACACCTTC.

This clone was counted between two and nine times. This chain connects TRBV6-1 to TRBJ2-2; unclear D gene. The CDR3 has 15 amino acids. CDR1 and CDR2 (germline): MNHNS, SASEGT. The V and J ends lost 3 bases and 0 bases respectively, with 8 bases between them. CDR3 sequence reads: CASSDRLTNTGELFF. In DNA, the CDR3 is TGTGCCAGCAGTGACAGGTTAACGAACACCGGGGAGCTGTTTTTT.

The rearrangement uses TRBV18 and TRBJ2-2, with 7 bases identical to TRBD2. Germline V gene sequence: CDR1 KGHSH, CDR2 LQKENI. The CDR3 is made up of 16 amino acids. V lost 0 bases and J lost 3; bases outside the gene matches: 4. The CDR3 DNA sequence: TGTGCCAGCTCACCACCACGGGGAGGGGACACCGGGGAGCTGTTTTTT. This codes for CASSPPRGGDTGELFF.

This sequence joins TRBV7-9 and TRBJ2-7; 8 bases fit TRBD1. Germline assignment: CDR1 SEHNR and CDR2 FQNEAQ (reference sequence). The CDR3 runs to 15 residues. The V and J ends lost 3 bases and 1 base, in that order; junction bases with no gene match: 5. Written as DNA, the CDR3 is TGTGCCAGCAGCTTCTCAGGGACAGGATCCTACGAGCAGTACGTC. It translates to CASSFSGTGSYEQYV.

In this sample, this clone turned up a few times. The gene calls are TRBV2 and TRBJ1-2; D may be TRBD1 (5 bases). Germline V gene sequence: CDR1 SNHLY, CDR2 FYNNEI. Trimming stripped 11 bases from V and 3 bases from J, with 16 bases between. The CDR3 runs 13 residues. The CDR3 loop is CASRDGGDYGYTF. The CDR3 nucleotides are TGTGCCTCTCGGGACGGCGGCGACTATGGCTACACCTTC.

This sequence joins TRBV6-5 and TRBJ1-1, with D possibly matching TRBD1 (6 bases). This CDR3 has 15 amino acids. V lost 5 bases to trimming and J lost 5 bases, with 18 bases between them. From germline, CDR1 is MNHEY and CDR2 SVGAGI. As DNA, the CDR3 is TGTGCCAGCAGTACAGGGATAGGCCCTGGTACTGAAGCTTTCTTT. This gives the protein CASSTGIGPGTEAFF.

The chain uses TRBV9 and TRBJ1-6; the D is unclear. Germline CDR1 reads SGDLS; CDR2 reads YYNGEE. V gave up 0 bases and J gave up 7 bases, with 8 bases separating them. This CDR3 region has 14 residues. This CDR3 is CASSVGAVNSPLHF. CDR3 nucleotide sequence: TGTGCCAGCAGCGTAGGAGCCGTCAATTCACCCCTCCACTTT.

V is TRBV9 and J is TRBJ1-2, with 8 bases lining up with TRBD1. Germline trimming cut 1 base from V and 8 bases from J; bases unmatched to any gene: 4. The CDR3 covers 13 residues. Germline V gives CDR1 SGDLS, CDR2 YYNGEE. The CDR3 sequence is CASSVQGASGYTF. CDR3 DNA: TGTGCCAGCAGCGTACAGGGGGCGAGCGGCTACACCTTC.

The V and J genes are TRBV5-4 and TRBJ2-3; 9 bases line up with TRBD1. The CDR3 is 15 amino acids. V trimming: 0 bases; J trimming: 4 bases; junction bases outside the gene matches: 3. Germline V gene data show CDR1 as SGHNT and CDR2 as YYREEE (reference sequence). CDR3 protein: CASSLDRGLADTQYF. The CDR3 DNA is TGTGCCAGCAGCTTGGACAGGGGGCTTGCAGATACGCAGTATTTT. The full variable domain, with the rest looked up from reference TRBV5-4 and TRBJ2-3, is ETGVTQSPTHLIKTRGQQVTLRCSSQSGHNTVSWYQQALGQGPQFIFQYYREEENGRGNFPPRFSGLQFPNYSSELNVNALELDDSALYLCASSLDRGLADTQYFGPGTRLTVL.

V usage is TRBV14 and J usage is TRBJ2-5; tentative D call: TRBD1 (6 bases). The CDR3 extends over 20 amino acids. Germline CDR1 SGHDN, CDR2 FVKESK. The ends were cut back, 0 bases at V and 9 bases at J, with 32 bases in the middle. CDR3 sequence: CASSQDRFRGPELPPGSQYF. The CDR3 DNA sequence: TGTGCCAGCAGCCAAGATAGGTTCAGGGGTCCTGAACTACCACCGGGTTCCCAGTACTTC.

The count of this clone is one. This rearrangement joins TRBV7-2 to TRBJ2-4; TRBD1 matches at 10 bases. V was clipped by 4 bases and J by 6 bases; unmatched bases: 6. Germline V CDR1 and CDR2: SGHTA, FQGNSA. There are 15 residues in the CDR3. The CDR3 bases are TGTGCCAGCAGCTCTAACCGGGACAGGGGAAACATTCAGTACTTC. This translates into CASSSNRDRGNIQYF. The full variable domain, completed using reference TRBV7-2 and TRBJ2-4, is GAGVSQSPSNKVTEKGKDVELRCDPISGHTALYWYRQSLGQGLEFLIYFQGNSAPDKSGLPSDRFSAERTGGSVSTLTIQRTQQEDSAVYLCASSSNRDRGNIQYFGAGTRLSVL.

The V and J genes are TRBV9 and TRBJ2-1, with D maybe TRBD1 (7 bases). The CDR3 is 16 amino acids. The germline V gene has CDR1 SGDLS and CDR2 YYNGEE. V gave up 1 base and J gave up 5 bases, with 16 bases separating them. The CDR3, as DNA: TGTGCCAGCAGCGTAAAGACAGGGAGGTCCCACAATGAGCAGTTCTTC. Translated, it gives CASSVKTGRSHNEQFF.

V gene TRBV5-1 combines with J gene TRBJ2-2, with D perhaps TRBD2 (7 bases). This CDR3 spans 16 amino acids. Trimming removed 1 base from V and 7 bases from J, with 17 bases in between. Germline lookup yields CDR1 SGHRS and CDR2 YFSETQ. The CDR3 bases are TGCGCCAGCAGCTTGTCGCGGGGGCGGTCTTACGGGGAGCTGTTTTTT. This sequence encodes CASSLSRGRSYGELFF.

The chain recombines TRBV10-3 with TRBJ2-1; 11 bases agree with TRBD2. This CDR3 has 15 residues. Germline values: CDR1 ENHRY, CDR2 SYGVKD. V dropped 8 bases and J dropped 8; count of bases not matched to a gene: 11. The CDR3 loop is CAISSGGSRVDEQFF. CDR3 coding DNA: TGTGCCATCTCTAGCGGGGGGTCAAGGGTCGATGAGCAGTTCTTC.